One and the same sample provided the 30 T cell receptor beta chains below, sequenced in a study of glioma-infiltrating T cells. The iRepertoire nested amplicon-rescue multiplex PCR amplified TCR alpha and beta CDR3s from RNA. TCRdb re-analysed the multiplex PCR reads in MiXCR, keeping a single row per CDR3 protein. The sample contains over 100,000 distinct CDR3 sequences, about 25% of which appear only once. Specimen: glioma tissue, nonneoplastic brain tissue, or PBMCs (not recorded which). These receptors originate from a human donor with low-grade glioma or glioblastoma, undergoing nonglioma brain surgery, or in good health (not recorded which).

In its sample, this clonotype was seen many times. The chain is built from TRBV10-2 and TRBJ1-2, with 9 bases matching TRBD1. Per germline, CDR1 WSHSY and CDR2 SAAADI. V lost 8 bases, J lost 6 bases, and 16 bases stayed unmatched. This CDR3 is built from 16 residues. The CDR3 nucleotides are TGCGCCAGCTCACCGCAATATTCGGACAGGGGACATGGCTACACCTTC. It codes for CASSPQYSDRGHGYTF.

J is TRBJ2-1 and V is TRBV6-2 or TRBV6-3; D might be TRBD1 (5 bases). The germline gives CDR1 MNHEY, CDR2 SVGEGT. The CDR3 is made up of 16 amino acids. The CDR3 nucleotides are TGTGTTAGCAGTTACTCAAGGGGTCTCGGATACAATGAGCAGTTCTTC. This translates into CVSSYSRGLGYNEQFF.

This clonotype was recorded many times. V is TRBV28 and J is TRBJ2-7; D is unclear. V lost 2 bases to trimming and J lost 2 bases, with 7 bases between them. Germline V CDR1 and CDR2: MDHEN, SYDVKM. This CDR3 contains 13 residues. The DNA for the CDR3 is TGTGCCAGCAGTTTAGGCTACCCCTACGAGCAGTACTTC. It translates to CASSLGYPYEQYF.

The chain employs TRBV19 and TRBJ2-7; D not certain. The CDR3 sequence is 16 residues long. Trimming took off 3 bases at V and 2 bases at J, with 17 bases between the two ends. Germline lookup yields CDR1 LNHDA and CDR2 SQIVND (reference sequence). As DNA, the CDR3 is TGTGCCAGTAGTATCCGTCCCAGCGATTACCCCTACGAGCAGTACTTC. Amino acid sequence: CASSIRPSDYPYEQYF.

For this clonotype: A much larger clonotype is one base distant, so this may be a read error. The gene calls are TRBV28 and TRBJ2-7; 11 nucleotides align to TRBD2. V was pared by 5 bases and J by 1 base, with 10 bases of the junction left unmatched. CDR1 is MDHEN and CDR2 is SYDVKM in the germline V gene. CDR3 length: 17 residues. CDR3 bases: TGTGCCAGCAGTCGTTTCACTAGCGGGGGTAGATCCTACGAGCAGTACTTC. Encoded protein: CASSRFTSGGRSYEQYF.

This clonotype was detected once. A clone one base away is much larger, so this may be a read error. The CDR3 DNA reads TGCAGCCTTGAACGGTGGGGTGAGCAGTTCTTC. Encoded protein: CSLERWGEQFF. V gene TRBV29-1 combines with J gene TRBJ2-1, with D hard to call. CDR1 and CDR2 (germline): SQVTM, ANQGSEA. This CDR3 region has 11 residues.

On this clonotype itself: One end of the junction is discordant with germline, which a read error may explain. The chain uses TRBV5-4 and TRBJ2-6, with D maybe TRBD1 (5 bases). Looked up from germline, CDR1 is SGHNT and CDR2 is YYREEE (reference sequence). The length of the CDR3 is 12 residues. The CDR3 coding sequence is TGTGCCAGCAGCTTTGGGGCCAACGTCCTGACTTTT. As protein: CASSFGANVLTF. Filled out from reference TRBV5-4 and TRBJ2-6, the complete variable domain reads ETGVTQSPTHLIKTRGQQVTLRCSSQSGHNTVSWYQQALGQGPQFIFQYYREEENGRGNFPPRFSGLQFPNYSSELNVNALELDDSALYLCASSFGANVLTFGAGSRLTVL.

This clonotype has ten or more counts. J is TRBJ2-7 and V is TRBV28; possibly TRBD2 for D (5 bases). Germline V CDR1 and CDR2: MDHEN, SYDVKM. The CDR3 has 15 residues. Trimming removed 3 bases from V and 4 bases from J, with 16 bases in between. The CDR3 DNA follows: TGTGCCAGCAGTTTCCTAGGAGGCCCTCTTTACGAGCAGTACTTC. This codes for CASSFLGGPLYEQYF.

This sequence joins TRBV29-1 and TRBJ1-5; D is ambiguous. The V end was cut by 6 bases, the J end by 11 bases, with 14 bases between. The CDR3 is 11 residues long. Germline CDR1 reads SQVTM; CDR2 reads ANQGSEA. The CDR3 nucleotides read TGCAGCGTAGCGACTGGGAGGGCCCAGCATTTT. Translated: CSVATGRAQHF.

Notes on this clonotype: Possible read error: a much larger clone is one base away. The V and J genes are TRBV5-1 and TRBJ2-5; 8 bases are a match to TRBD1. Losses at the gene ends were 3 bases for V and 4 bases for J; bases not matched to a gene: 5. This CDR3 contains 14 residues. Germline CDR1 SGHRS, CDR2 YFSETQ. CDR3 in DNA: TGCGCCAGCAGCTACTCCGGGACAGGAGAGACCCAGTACTTC. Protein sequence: CASSYSGTGETQYF.

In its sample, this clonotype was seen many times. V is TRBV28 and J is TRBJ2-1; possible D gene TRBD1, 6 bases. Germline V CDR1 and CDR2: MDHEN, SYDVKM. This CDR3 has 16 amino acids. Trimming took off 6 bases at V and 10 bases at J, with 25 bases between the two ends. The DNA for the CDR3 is TGTGCCAGCAGACCCCCAATACAGGGCCCACCGAAGGAGCAGTTCTTC. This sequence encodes CASRPPIQGPPKEQFF.

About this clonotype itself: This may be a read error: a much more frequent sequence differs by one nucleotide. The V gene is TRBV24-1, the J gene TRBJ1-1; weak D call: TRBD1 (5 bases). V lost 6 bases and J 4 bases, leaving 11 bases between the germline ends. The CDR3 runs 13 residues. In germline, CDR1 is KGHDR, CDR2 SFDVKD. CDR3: CATSLGAGTEAFF. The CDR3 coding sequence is TGTGCCACCAGTTTAGGGGCTGGCACTGAAGCTTTCTTT.

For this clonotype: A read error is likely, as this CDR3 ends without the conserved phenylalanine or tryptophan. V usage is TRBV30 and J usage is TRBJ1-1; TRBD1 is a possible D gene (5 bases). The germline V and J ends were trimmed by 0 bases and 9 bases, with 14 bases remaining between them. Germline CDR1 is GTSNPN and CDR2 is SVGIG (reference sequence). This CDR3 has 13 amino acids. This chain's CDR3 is CAWSVAGAQQAFS. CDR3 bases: TGTGCCTGGAGTGTAGCTGGGGCGCAGCAAGCTTTCTCT.

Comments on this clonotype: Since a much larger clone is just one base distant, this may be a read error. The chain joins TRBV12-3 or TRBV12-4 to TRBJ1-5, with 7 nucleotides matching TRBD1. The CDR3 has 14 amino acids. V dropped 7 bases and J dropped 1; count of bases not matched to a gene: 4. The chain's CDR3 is CASTRGQSNQPQHF. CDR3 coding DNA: TGTGCCAGCACGAGGGGACAGAGCAATCAGCCCCAGCATTTT.

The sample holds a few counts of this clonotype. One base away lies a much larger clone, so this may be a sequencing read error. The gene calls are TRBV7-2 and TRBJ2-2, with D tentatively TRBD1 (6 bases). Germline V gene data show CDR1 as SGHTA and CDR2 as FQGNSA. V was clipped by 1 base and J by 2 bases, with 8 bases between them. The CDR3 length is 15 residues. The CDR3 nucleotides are TGTGCCAGCAGCTTAGAAGGGGGAAACACCGGGGAGCTGTTTTTT. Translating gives CASSLEGGNTGELFF.

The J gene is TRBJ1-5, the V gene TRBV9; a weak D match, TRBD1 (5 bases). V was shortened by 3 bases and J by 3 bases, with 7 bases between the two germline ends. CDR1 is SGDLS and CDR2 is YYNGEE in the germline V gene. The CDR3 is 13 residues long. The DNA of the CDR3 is TGTGCCAGCAGCGAGGGGTTCAATCAGCCCCAGCATTTT. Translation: CASSEGFNQPQHF.

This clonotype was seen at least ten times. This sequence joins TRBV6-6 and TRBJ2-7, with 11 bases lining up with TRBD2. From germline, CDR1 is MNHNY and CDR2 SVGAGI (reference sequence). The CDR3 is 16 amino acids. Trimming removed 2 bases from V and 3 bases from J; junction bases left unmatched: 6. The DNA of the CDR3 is TGTGCCAGCAGTTACACCCTAGCGGGAGGTTACTACGAGCAGTACTTC. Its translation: CASSYTLAGGYYEQYF.

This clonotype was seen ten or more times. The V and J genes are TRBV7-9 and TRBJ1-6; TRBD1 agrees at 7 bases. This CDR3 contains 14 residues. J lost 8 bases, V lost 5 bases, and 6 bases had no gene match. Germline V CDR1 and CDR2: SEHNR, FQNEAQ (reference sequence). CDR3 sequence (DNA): TGTGCCAGCAGCCCTGAAGGGGGCGATTCACCCCTCCACTTT. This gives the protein CASSPEGGDSPLHF.

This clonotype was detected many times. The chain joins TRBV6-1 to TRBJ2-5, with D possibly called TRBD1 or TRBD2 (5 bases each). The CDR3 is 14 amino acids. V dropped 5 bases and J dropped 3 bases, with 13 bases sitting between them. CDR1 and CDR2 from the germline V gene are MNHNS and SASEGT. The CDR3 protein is CASSPGAVKETQYF. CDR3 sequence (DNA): TGTGCCAGCAGTCCCGGGGCAGTTAAAGAGACCCAGTACTTC.

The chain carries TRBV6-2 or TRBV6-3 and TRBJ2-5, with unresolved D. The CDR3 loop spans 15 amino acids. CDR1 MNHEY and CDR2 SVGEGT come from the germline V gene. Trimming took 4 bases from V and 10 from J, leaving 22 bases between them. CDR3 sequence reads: CASSFPPDLWVIQYF. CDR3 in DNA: TGTGCCAGCAGTTTCCCTCCAGACCTCTGGGTGATCCAGTACTTC.

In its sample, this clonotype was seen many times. In DNA form, the CDR3 reads TGTGCCAGCAGCCAGCGACAGGGCGGGGAGACCCAGTACTTC. Translating gives CASSQRQGGETQYF. The chain employs TRBV18 and TRBJ2-5, with 7 bases identical to TRBD1. This CDR3 spans 14 amino acids. V gave up 8 bases and J gave up 5 bases; unmatched junction bases: 11. Per the germline V gene, CDR1 is KGHSH and CDR2 is LQKENI.

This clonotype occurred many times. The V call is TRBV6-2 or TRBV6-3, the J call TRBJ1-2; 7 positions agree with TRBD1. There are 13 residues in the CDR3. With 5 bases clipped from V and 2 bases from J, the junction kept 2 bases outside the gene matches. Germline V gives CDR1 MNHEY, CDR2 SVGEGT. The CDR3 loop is CASSTDRNYGYTF. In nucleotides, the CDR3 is TGTGCCAGCAGTACGGACAGGAACTATGGCTACACCTTC.

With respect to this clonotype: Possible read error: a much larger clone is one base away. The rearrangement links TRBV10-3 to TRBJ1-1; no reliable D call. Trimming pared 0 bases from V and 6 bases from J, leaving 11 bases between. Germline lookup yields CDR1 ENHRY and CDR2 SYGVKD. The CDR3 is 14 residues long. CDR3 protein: CAISESTWASEAFF. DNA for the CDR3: TGTGCCATCAGTGAGTCGACCTGGGCCTCTGAAGCTTTCTTT.

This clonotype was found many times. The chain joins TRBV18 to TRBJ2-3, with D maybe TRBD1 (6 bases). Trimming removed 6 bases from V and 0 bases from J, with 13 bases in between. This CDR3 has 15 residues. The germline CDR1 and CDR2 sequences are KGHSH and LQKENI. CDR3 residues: CASSLPRGSTDTQYF. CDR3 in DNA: TGTGCCAGCTCCCTCCCCAGGGGCAGCACAGATACGCAGTATTTT.

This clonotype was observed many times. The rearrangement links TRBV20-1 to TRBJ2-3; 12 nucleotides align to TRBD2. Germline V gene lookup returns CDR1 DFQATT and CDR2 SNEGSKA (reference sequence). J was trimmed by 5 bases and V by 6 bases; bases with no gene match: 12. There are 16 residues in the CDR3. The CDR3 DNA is TGCAGTGCCAAAGGGGCTAGCGGGGGGGCCATAGATACGCAGTATTTT. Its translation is CSAKGASGGAIDTQYF.

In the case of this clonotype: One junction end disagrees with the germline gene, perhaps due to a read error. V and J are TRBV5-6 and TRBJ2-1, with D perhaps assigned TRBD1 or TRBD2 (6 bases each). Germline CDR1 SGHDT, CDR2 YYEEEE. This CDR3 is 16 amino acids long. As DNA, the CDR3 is TGTGCCAGCAGCTTGACGGGGGCCCCTTCCTCCAATGAGCAGTTCTTC. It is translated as CASSLTGAPSSNEQFF.

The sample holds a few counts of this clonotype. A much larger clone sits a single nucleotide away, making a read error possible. CDR3 DNA sequence: TGTGCCAGCAGTAAACGAAAGACTAGCGGGAATTTCAGGAATGAGCAGTTCTTC. Encoded protein: CASSKRKTSGNFRNEQFF. The chain couples TRBV6-1 to TRBJ2-1, with 11 bases matching TRBD2. CDR1 is MNHNS, CDR2 SASEGT, per germline. The CDR3 spans 18 residues. Trimming cost V 5 bases and J 7 bases; bases outside gene matches: 16.

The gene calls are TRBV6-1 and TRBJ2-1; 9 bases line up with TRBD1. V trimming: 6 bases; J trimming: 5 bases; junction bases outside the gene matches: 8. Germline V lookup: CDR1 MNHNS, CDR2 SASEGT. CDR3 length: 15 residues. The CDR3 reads CASSSPGTGNNEQFF. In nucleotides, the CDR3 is TGTGCCAGCAGCTCCCCCGGGACAGGGAACAATGAGCAGTTCTTC.

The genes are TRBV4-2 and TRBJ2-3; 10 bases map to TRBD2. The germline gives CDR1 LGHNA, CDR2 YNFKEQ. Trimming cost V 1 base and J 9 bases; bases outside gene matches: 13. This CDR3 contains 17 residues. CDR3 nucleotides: TGTGCCAGCAGCCAAGGACCACTAGCGGGAACCCTCTCGACGCAGTATTTT. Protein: CASSQGPLAGTLSTQYF.

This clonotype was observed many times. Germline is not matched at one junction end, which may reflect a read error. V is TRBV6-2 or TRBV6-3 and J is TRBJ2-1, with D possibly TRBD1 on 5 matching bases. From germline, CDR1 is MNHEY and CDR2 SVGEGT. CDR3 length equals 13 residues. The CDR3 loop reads CSSAWGQFNEHFF. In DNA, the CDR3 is TGTTCCAGTGCATGGGGCCAGTTTAATGAGCATTTCTTT.